This T cell receptor (beta chain) stems from a study of T cell changes during pregnancy in multiple sclerosis (dated by TCRdb to about 2019). Background for the entire study: The study looked at changes in the T cell repertoire across pregnancy in women with multiple sclerosis.

Compared with germline, V lacks 5 bases and J lacks 2 bases; bases without a gene match: 6. Its CDR3 holds 14 amino acids, cysteine through phenylalanine. Only the CDR3 portion is preserved as DNA: 42 bases, with reading frame beginning at the first base. Per the germline V gene (reference sequence), SGHKS is the CDR1 and YYEKEE is the CDR2. The library was prepared using the immunoSEQ multiplex PCR assay. The clones in this table, taken by TCRdb from immuneACCESS, are in-frame only. Not every clone is retained; where verified, under half of the shortfall comes from an unresolved V gene, and the cause of the rest is unknown. The sample table shows just over 40,000 clones, and approximately 90% are seen once. The ten most abundant clones make up 0.51% of the sample. In regard to this clone: The target of this receptor is not known. No base quality information exists; no much larger clone differs at one position.

This clonotype was obtained from a female donor with multiple sclerosis, enrolled in a pregnancy study. The sequence is built from TRBV5-5 and TRBJ1-2; 7 middle bases align to TRBD1. Source: CD4+ T cells from peripheral blood mononuclear cells, taken in the first trimester of pregnancy. The CDR3 is CASRAGTVNYGYTF. The bases read TGTGCCAGCAGGGCCGGGACAGTAAACTATGGCTACACCTTC.